Below, one TCR beta chain is given with its context. The sample is drawn from a study of cytomegalovirus exposure and HLA in healthy donors. Primers for the PCR totalled 60 Vbeta and 13 Jbeta. The protocol was immunoSEQ multiplex PCR, while the TCRdb copy is restricted to in-frame clones and leaves out a portion. The table records about 150,000 clones, roughly three quarters of them present only once. This sequence was found in a man younger than 45 in good health and CMV-seropositive. Sequencing input: PBMCs.

The CDR3 DNA reads as TGTGCCAGTACAGGGGAAGACGGGTCCTACAATGAGCAGTTCTTC. As protein: CASTGEDGSYNEQFF. V and J are TRBV19 and TRBJ2-1, with D tentatively TRBD1 (6 bases). The V gene lost 7 bases and the J gene lost 1 base, with 14 bases spanning the gap. Germline loops: CDR1 LNHDA, CDR2 SQIVND (reference sequence). The CDR3 has 15 amino acids. Looking up the rest from reference TRBV19 and TRBJ2-1 gives the full variable domain: DGGITQSPKYLFRKEGQNVTLSCEQNLNHDAMYWYRQDPGQGLRLIYYSQIVNDFQKGDIAEGYSVSREKKESFPLTVTSAQKNPTAFYLCASTGEDGSYNEQFFGPGTRLTVL.